Detailed here is one T cell receptor beta chain. Its recognized antigen is unknown. No clone much larger than this one lies a single base away; base qualities are absent. The data originate from a study of shared clonotypes between healthy human individuals (dated by TCRdb to 2018 to 2020). Study-wide context: Two women and a few men aged 18 to 49 years were included in the cohort. Per donor, three plates each were used for CD4 naive and CD4 memory, two for CD8 naive, and one for CD8 memory. To estimate repertoire size and how much clonotypes are shared between individuals, the study performed deep sequencing of blood TCR repertoires from roughly five healthy adults. To increase sequencing depth and limit assay-specific biases, different laboratories used diverse techniques to prepare libraries and sequence TCR repertoires. Between about 0.8 and 9 billion PBMCs per donor were obtained by leukapheresis.

Donors were healthy HIV-negative adults with no recently reported acute infections or vaccinations. Every donor was a Caucasian adult living in Nashville, Tennessee, USA. CD4+ T cells were enriched by magnetic negative selection, after which naive cells were positively selected on CD45RA and the negative fraction was taken as the memory subset. Blood was collected by leukapheresis, and PBMCs were isolated by Ficoll-Histopaque density gradient centrifugation and then cryopreserved in liquid nitrogen vapor phase. Analytical flow cytometry was used to check the purity and quantity of each magnetically sorted T cell population. From each sorted fraction, genomic DNA was isolated and quantified by UV absorbance on a Nanodrop 2000c. Beyond this particular receptor, the publication reports: Because the study included a small number of donors, the genetic and exposure-history diversity represented was limited. Sampling was restricted to blood, and TCR repertoires in tissue are likely to differ from TCR repertoires in blood. Compared with non-shared clonotypes, clonotypes shared by all four sorted-subset donors had higher generation probabilities. Rarefaction of sorted-subset datasets indicated incomplete sequencing despite the large sequencing depth. Naive subsets generally had larger estimated clonotype richness than memory subsets did. Sharing across four donors was observed for approximately 5% of naive CD4, 3.5% of naive CD8, over 2% of memory CD4, and about 0.38% of memory CD8 clonotypes. Pairwise subsampling indicated that sequencing depth was expected to affect the degree of clonotype sharing among donors.

TCR CDR3 regions were amplified from genomic DNA by multiplex PCR using the deep immunoSEQ assay. Extracted genomic DNA from each cell subset was spread evenly across all wells of several immunoSEQ 96-well plates, with each plate serving as a replicate. Each replicate PCR for sorted subsets received about 200 ng genomic DNA, equal to about 30,000 T cell genomes. The purified libraries were quantified using a Qubit 3.0 fluorometer, sized with a Bioanalyzer 2100, and then quantified again using the KAPA Library Quantification kit. A separate single-read 150-cycle Illumina NextSeq 550 flow cell was used to sequence each immunoSEQ 96-well plate. Concerning the study's data processing: Because only junctional sequences without quality scores were contained in the immunoSEQ output, filtering matching that applied to full-length reads could not be performed. Sequences were annotated with PyIR, a Python wrapper for IgBLAST v1.9, and V/J genes and CDR3 were assigned using IMGT germline references. Reads with weak V/J assignments (E-value above 1e-6), missing CDR3, stop codons, out-of-frame junctions, or ambiguous translated residues were removed. V3J clonotypes were defined as sequences sharing an identical inferred V gene, J gene, and CDR3 amino acid sequence. Percentage overlap between repertoires was calculated by dividing the number of shared unique clonotypes by the size of the smaller repertoire. Richness of each repertoire was evaluated using RTK rarefaction, the Chao1 estimator, and Recon v2.1 estimates of unobserved clonotypes. For all TCRbeta clonotypes obtained by the gDNA method from four donors, generation probabilities were computed with OLGA. TCRdb took over this immuneACCESS table, retaining in-frame rearrangements with V and J assigned. Such tables are incomplete; in checked studies, under half of the missing clones stem from an unresolved V gene, and the remainder is unexplained. V, J and clone size are those of that table, while D and trimming were read from the DNA. The sample includes about 680,000 clones, with more than 70% observed a single time. The ten largest clones represent around 2% of the sample.

This TCR was recovered from a woman aged 25 to 39 in good health. The sequencing sample was made of memory CD4+ T cells sorted from blood. The cell subset or site label, read with the paper, signifies: CD45RA-negative fraction.

The CDR3 here reads CASSLEAGGRVDNEQFF. The sequenced DNA: TGTGCCAGCAGCCTCGAAGCGGGAGGCCGGGTTGACAATGAGCAGTTCTTC. This chain joins TRBV4-2 to TRBJ2-1, with 9 bases in between that match TRBD2. The germline V and J ends show losses of 4 bases and 5 bases respectively, and no gene match explains 12 bases of the junction. Inclusive of the bounding cysteine and phenylalanine, the CDR3 is 17 residues long. The CDR3 DNA has 51 bases and is translated from base 1. The germline V gene specifies LGHNA as CDR1 and YNFKEQ as CDR2.